The count of the clone carrying this T cell receptor (beta chain) is one. With 8 bases removed from V and 7 bases from J, the gap between germline ends came to 15 bases. CDR1 and CDR2 from the germline V gene are SGHTA and FQGTGA. The CDR3 totals 13 residues. The entry originates in a study of blood T cell repertoires in COVID-19. Study-level background: In each case, the material was cDNA or gDNA derived from T cells, B-cell-depleted T cells, or PBMCs.

Profiling relied on immunoSEQ multiplex PCR, and the TCRdb table lists in-frame clones only, not all of them. The data contain around 100,000 clones, 70% to 90% of them singletons. This clonotype originated in a human donor in a cohort sampled during active COVID-19. The sample consisted of peripheral blood. The V call is TRBV7-3, the J call TRBJ2-1, with D possibly TRBD2 on 5 matching bases. The CDR3 region has the DNA TGTGCCAGCGCCCTGAGGGTGCAGAATGAGCAGTTCTTC. It codes for CASALRVQNEQFF.